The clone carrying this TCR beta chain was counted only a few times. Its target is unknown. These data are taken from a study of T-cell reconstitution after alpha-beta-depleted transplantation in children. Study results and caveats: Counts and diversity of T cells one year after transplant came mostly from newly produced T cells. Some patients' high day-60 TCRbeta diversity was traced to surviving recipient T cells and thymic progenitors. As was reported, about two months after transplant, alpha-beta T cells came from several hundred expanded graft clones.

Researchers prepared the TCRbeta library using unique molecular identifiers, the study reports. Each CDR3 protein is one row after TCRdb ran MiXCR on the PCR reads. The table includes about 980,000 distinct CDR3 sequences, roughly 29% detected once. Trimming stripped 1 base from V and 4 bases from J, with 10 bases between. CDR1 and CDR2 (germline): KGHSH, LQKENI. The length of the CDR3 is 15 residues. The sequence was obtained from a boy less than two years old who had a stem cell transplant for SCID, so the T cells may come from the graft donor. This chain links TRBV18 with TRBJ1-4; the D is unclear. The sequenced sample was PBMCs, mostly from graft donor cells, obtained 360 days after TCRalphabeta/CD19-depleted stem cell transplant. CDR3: CASSPQSELNEKLFF. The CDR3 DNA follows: TGTGCCAGCTCACCACAGTCGGAACTTAATGAAAAACTGTTTTTT.